This T cell receptor beta chain was documented in a study of cytomegalovirus exposure and HLA in healthy donors. Study-wide results and caveats: CMV serostatus stood as the only immune exposure information on hand.

V was pared by 3 bases and J by 6 bases, with 7 bases of the junction left unmatched. Germline CDR1 reads SGHDT; CDR2 reads YYEEEE. The CDR3 extends over 15 amino acids. Healthy donors of bone marrow made up the group. As to this clone: No antigen is known for it.

Use of 60 Vbeta and 13 Jbeta primers characterized the PCR. This table comes from immunoSEQ multiplex PCR, and its TCRdb copy is limited to in-frame clones, with some not included. This sample carries 95,000 to 150,000 clones, 81% of them seen once, and the ten largest clones take 4%. The specimen sequenced was PBMCs. The receptor's source is a man between 18 and 35 years old in good health and CMV-seropositive. The chain joins TRBV5-6 to TRBJ1-2, with 11 bases fitting TRBD1. CDR3 DNA sequence: TGTGCCAGCAGCTCCGATATGGACAGGGGGCATGGCTACACCTTC. It translates to CASSSDMDRGHGYTF.